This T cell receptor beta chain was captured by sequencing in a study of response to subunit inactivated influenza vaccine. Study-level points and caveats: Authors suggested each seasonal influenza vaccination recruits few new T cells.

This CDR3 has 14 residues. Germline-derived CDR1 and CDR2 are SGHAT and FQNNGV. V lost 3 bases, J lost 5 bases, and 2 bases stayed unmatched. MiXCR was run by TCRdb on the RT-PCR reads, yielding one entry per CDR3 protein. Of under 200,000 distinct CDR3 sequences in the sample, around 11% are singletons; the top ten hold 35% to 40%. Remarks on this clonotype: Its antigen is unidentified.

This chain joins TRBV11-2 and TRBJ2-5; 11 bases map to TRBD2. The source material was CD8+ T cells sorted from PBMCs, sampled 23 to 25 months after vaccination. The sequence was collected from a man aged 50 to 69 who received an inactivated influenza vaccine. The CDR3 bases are TGTGCCAGCAGCTTCGGACTAGCGGGTGAGACCCAGTACTTC. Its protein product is CASSFGLAGETQYF.